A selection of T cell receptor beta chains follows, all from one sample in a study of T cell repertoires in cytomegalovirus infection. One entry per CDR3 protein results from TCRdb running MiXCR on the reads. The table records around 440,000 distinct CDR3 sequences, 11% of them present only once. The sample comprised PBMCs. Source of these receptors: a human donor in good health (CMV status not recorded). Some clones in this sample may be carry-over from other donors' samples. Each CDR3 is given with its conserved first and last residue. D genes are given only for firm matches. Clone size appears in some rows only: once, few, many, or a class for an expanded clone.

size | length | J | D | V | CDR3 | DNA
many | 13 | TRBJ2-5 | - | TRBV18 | CASSPPGSETQYF | TGTGCCAGCTCACCACCAGGGTCTGAGACCCAGTACTTC
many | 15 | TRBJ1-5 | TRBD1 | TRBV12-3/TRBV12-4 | CASRPGQGSNQPQHF | TGTGCCAGCAGGCCGGGACAGGGGAGCAATCAGCCCCAGCATTTT
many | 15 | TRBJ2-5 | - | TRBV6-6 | CASSYNLQDQETQYF | TGTGCCAGCAGTTACAACCTACAGGACCAAGAGACCCAGTACTTC
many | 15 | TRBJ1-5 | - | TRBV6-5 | CASSYSAALNQPQHF | TGTGCCAGCAGTTACTCTGCAGCCTTAAATCAGCCCCAGCATTTT
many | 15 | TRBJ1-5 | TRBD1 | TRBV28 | CASRYRGSSNQPQHF | TGTGCCAGCCGTTACAGGGGTTCTAGCAATCAGCCCCAGCATTTT
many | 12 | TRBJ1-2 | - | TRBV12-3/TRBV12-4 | CASSPRKGGYTF | TGTGCCAGCAGTCCGCGAAAAGGGGGCTACACCTTC
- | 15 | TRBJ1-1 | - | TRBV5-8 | CASSRGGLMNTEAFF | TGTGCCAGCAGCAGGGGGGGCCTGATGAACACTGAAGCTTTCTTT
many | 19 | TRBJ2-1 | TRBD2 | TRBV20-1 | CSATLAGGPSSVRYNEQFF | TGCAGTGCTACTCTAGCGGGAGGGCCGAGCAGCGTTAGATACAATGAGCAGTTCTTC
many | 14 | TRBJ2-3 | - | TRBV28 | CASSITAATDTQYF | TGTGCCAGCAGTATCACGGCAGCCACAGATACGCAGTATTTT
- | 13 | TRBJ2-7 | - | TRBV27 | CASSGVDHYEQYF | TGTGCCAGCAGCGGGGTCGATCACTACGAGCAGTACTTC
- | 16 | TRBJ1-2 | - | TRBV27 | CASSPHRTEPNYGYTF | TGTGCCAGCAGTCCTCACAGGACAGAGCCTAACTATGGCTACACCTTC
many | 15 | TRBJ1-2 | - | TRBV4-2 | CASSQTQGSLLGYTF | TGTGCCAGCAGCCAAACCCAGGGAAGTCTTTTGGGCTACACCTTC
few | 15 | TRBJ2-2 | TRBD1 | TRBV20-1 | CSATDRGQGTGELFF | TGCAGTGCAACGGACAGGGGGCAGGGAACCGGGGAGCTGTTTTTT